This entry lists 26 T cell receptor beta chains sequenced from one sample in a study of OX40 agonist ivuxolimab in advanced cancers. Clones were sequenced by immunoSEQ multiplex PCR, and TCRdb holds only the in-frame ones, with some missing. The sample includes tens of thousands of clones, approximately 81% of them seen just once. The starting material was CD4+ or CD8+ T cells sorted from blood, obtained in a trial of the OX40 agonist ivuxolimab. The receptors shown here come from an adult with an advanced solid tumor such as melanoma, head and neck, liver or kidney cancer.

J is TRBJ1-1 and V is TRBV9, with D perhaps TRBD1 (6 bases). The CDR3 contains 15 residues. V lost 1 base to trimming and J lost 5 bases, with 15 bases between them. Germline V gene data show CDR1 as SGDLS and CDR2 as YYNGEE. CDR3 in amino acids: CASSVWGAGETEAFF. CDR3 nucleotide sequence: TGTGCCAGCAGCGTATGGGGGGCAGGGGAAACTGAAGCTTTCTTT.

The V gene is TRBV6-5, the J gene TRBJ1-5; no clear D. Trimming stripped 7 bases from V and 9 bases from J, with 7 bases between. The germline CDR1 and CDR2 sequences are MNHEY and SVGAGI. The CDR3 runs 10 residues. The CDR3 nucleotides are TGTGCCAGCAATCCCGCGCCCCAGCATTTT. Its translation is CASNPAPQHF.

V gene TRBV7-3 combines with J gene TRBJ1-1; 7 bases agree with TRBD1. J was trimmed by 4 bases and V by 4 bases; bases with no gene match: 6. The CDR3 is 14 amino acids. Germline CDR1 SGHTA, CDR2 FQGTGA. The CDR3 DNA sequence: TGTGCCAGCAGCTCCGGGACAGTCCCCACTGAAGCTTTCTTT. Translating it yields CASSSGTVPTEAFF.

J is TRBJ2-7 and V is TRBV14; possible D gene TRBD2, 5 bases. V was shortened by 0 bases and J by 3 bases, with 15 bases between the two germline ends. CDR3 length: 16 residues. CDR1 is SGHDN, CDR2 FVKESK, per germline. The CDR3 sequence is CASSQERAGSGYEQYF. For the CDR3, the DNA is TGTGCCAGCAGCCAAGAACGCGCGGGTTCTGGCTACGAGCAGTACTTC.

J is TRBJ2-7 and V is TRBV7-9, with a weak D call TRBD1 (6 bases). Between the trimmed V and J ends, which lost 4 bases and 7 bases, there was a span of 17 bases. The germline CDR1 and CDR2 sequences are SEHNR and FQNEAQ (reference sequence). The CDR3 sequence is 14 residues long. CDR3 coding DNA: TGTGCCAGCAGCTCCTGGATAGGGGGAAGGGAGCAGTACTTC. Its translation is CASSSWIGGREQYF.

The V gene is TRBV11-3, the J gene TRBJ2-3; no clear D. The CDR3 is 14 residues long. Germline V CDR1 and CDR2: SGHNT, YENEEA. V shed 5 bases and J shed 0 bases, with 9 bases lying between them. CDR3 region: CASSPTASTDTQYF. The CDR3 nucleotides read TGTGCCAGCAGCCCCACGGCTAGCACAGATACGCAGTATTTT.

This chain joins TRBV28 and TRBJ2-6; the D is unclear. CDR3 length: 14 residues. V was trimmed by 2 bases and J by 1 base, leaving 3 bases between them. The V gene's germline CDR1 is MDHEN and CDR2 SYDVKM. The CDR3, as DNA: TGTGCCAGCAGTTTAATGTCTGGGGCCAACGTCCTGACTTTC. It yields the protein CASSLMSGANVLTF.

The chain employs TRBV5-1 and TRBJ1-4, with 8 bases fitting TRBD1. In germline, CDR1 is SGHRS, CDR2 YFSETQ. Losses at the gene ends were 6 bases for V and 4 bases for J; bases not matched to a gene: 8. The CDR3 sequence is 15 residues long. The CDR3 loop is CASTLRTGYNEKLFF. The CDR3 region has the DNA TGCGCCAGCACTCTAAGGACAGGGTATAATGAAAAACTGTTTTTT.

This clone was picked up one time. V gene TRBV11-2 combines with J gene TRBJ2-5, with 9 positions matching TRBD1. Per the germline V gene, CDR1 is SGHAT and CDR2 is FQNNGV. Trimming cost V 0 bases and J 1 base; bases outside gene matches: 12. The CDR3 sequence is 19 residues long. The chain's CDR3 is CASSLDGPWGQGFQETQYF. In DNA, the CDR3 is TGTGCCAGCAGCTTAGATGGCCCCTGGGGACAGGGATTCCAAGAGACCCAGTACTTC.

The V gene is TRBV19, the J gene TRBJ1-1; no reliable D call. V was pared by 6 bases and J by 4 bases, with 12 bases between. Germline V gene data show CDR1 as LNHDA and CDR2 as SQIVND (reference sequence). This CDR3 spans 13 amino acids. The CDR3 sequence is CASSPAGTTEAFF. In DNA form, the CDR3 reads TGTGCCAGTAGCCCAGCAGGAACCACTGAAGCTTTCTTT.

This clone was observed a handful of times. The rearrangement links TRBV6-5 to TRBJ2-1; D gene unclear. V lost 3 bases and J lost 5, with 8 bases in between. The germline CDR1 and CDR2 sequences are MNHEY and SVGAGI. This CDR3 contains 13 residues. CDR3: CASSYRENNEQFF. The CDR3 coding sequence is TGTGCCAGCAGTTATAGGGAAAACAATGAGCAGTTCTTC.

The genes are TRBV9 and TRBJ2-7; TRBD1 is a possible D gene (6 bases). The length of the CDR3 is 12 residues. Trimming cost V 3 bases and J 6 bases, with 10 bases left between them. CDR1 is SGDLS and CDR2 is YYNGEE in the germline V gene. For the CDR3, the DNA is TGTGCCAGCAGCGGTGGGGGCGCCGAGCAGTACTTC. Translated, it gives CASSGGGAEQYF.

The J gene is TRBJ2-1, the V gene TRBV25-1, with a weak D call TRBD2 (6 bases). The germline V gene encodes CDR1 MGHDK and CDR2 SYGVNS. The CDR3 spans 13 residues. V was clipped by 6 bases and J by 3 bases, with 9 bases between them. CDR3 DNA sequence: TGTGCCAGCAGCTTGGACTACTACAATGAGCAGTTCTTC. Protein: CASSLDYYNEQFF. Supplemented by reference TRBV25-1 and TRBJ2-1, the full variable domain reads EADIYQTPRYLVIGTGKKITLECSQTMGHDKMYWYQQDPGMELHLIHYSYGVNSTEKGDLSSESTVSRIRTEHFPLTLESARPSHTSQYLCASSLDYYNEQFFGPGTRLTVL.

This clone was observed a single time. The V call is TRBV7-9, the J call TRBJ2-3; TRBD2 agrees at 7 bases. The CDR3 spans 12 residues. The germline CDR1 and CDR2 sequences are SEHNR and FQNEAQ (reference sequence). V shed 6 bases and J 6 bases; nucleotides not matched to a gene: 3. CDR3 sequence: CASRSGGDTQYF. DNA of the CDR3: TGTGCCAGCAGATCGGGAGGTGATACGCAGTATTTT.

The chain employs TRBV11-3 and TRBJ2-7; 10 nucleotides agree with TRBD2. The CDR3 sequence is 14 residues long. Germline V CDR1 and CDR2: SGHNT, YENEEA. The ends lost 4 bases at V and 7 bases at J; junction bases unmatched: 7. The CDR3 DNA sequence: TGTGCCAGCAGCTCGTCTAGCGGGGGCGGGGAGCAGTACTTC. Its protein is CASSSSSGGGEQYF.

The rearrangement joins TRBV4-3 to TRBJ2-7; D possibly corresponds to TRBD2 (5 bases). Germline V gives CDR1 LGHNA, CDR2 YSLEER. V was shortened by 1 base and J by 5 bases, with 15 bases between the two germline ends. This CDR3 has 15 residues. Written as DNA, the CDR3 is TGCGCCAGCAGCCAAGGGTCCAGCGGCCGTGACGAGCAGTACTTC. It codes for CASSQGSSGRDEQYF.

CDR3 nucleotides: TGTGCCAGCAGCTTATATGCGGTCTACGAGCAGTACTTC. It codes for CASSLYAVYEQYF. This chain joins TRBV7-9 and TRBJ2-7; D uncertain. Trimming took off 2 bases at V and 3 bases at J, with 8 bases between the two ends. CDR1 is SEHNR, CDR2 FQNEAQ, per germline (reference sequence). CDR3 length: 13 residues.

This sequence joins TRBV7-6 and TRBJ1-5; D uncertain. The germline V and J ends were trimmed by 1 base and 0 bases, with 13 bases remaining between them. Germline CDR1 is SGHVS and CDR2 is FNYEAQ. This CDR3 comprises 17 residues. The CDR3 spells CASSLGLTENSNQPQHF. Here the CDR3 DNA reads TGTGCCAGCAGCTTAGGTCTAACGGAGAATAGCAATCAGCCCCAGCATTTT.

The chain is built from TRBV7-2 and TRBJ2-1, with a weak D call TRBD2 (5 bases). Trimming left V 2 bases short and J 6 bases short, with 20 bases between. Germline values: CDR1 SGHTA, CDR2 FQGNSA. The CDR3 is made up of 17 amino acids. This CDR3 reads CASSLLYSVSGVNEQFF. CDR3 DNA sequence: TGTGCCAGCAGCTTACTATATTCGGTAAGCGGTGTCAATGAGCAGTTCTTC.

The chain recombines TRBV6-5 with TRBJ1-5; D unclear. The CDR3 covers 12 residues. Germline lookup yields CDR1 MNHEY and CDR2 SVGAGI. V was clipped by 2 bases and J by 11 bases, with 10 bases between them. The CDR3 nucleotides are TGTGCCAGCAGTTACGCCAACTTGGCCCAGCATTTT. Encoded protein: CASSYANLAQHF.

The chain is built from TRBV12-5 and TRBJ2-7; D possibly uses TRBD1 or TRBD2 (5 bases each). This CDR3 comprises 15 residues. Germline assignment: CDR1 LGHNT and CDR2 FRNRAP. V was shortened by 1 base and J by 2 bases, with 12 bases between the two germline ends. Here the CDR3 reads CASGLDRGPTYEQYF. CDR3 sequence (DNA): TGTGCTAGTGGTTTGGATCGGGGACCAACCTACGAGCAGTACTTC.

V and J are TRBV27 and TRBJ2-6, with D hard to call. The CDR3 is made up of 15 amino acids. The germline V gene has CDR1 MNHEY and CDR2 SMNVEV (reference sequence). V dropped 3 bases and J dropped 2 bases, with 8 bases sitting between them. CDR3 nucleotides: TGTGCCAGCAGTTTGGCGGAGCCTGGGGCCAACGTCCTGACTTTC. Its protein product is CASSLAEPGANVLTF.

This clone has a handful of counts. V usage is TRBV27 and J usage is TRBJ1-2, with TRBD1 as a possible D gene (6 bases). The CDR3 is 13 amino acids. With 5 bases removed from V and 8 bases from J, the gap between germline ends came to 15 bases. In germline, CDR1 is MNHEY, CDR2 SMNVEV (reference sequence). The CDR3 protein is CASSPSGAWGYTF. CDR3 nucleotide sequence: TGTGCCAGCAGTCCATCAGGGGCCTGGGGCTACACCTTC.

This clone was recorded once. The chain recombines TRBV13 with TRBJ2-2, with TRBD2 matching over 7 bases. The germline gives CDR1 PRHDT, CDR2 FYEKMQ (reference sequence). The CDR3 has 16 residues. V lost 4 bases to trimming and J lost 1 base; unmatched junction nucleotides: 6. The DNA for the CDR3 is TGTGCCAGCAGCTGGGAGGGGCGGGGGAACACCGGGGAGCTGTTTTTT. Protein sequence: CASSWEGRGNTGELFF.

This clone was detected once. V gene TRBV19 combines with J gene TRBJ2-1; 9 nucleotides align to TRBD2. V lost 2 bases, J lost 7 bases, and 6 bases stayed unmatched. The CDR3 spans 15 residues. The germline CDR1 and CDR2 sequences are LNHDA and SQIVND (reference sequence). This chain's CDR3 is CASSIMTSGWNEQFF. CDR3 bases: TGTGCCAGTAGTATAATGACTAGCGGTTGGAATGAGCAGTTCTTC.

The V call is TRBV6-1, the J call TRBJ1-2, with a weak D call TRBD1 (6 bases). CDR3 size: 17 residues. Per germline, CDR1 MNHNS and CDR2 SASEGT. V gave up 3 bases and J gave up 6 bases, with 23 bases separating them. CDR3 amino acids: CASSDGPYRGGIHGYTF. CDR3 sequence (DNA): TGTGCCAGCAGTGACGGACCTTACAGAGGGGGTATACATGGCTACACCTTC.